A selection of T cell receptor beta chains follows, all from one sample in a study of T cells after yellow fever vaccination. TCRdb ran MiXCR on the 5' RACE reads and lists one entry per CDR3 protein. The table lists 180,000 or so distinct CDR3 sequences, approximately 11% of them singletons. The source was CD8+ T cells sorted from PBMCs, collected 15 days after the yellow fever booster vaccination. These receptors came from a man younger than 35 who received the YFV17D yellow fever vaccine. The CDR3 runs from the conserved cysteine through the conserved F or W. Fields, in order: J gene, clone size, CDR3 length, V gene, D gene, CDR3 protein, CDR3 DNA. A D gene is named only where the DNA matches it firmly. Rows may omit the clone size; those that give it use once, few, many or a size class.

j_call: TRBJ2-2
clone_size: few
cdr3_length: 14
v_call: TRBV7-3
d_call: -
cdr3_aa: CASSLTGYTGELFF
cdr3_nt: TGTGCCAGCAGCTTAACAGGGTACACCGGGGAGCTGTTTTTT

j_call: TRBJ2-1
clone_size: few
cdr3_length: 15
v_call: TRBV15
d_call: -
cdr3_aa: CATRSDRSSYNEQFF
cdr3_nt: TGTGCCACCAGGAGCGACAGGAGCTCCTACAATGAGCAGTTCTTC

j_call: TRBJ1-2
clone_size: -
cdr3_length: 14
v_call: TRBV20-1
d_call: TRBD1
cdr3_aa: CSASTGGTSDGYTF
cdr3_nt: TGCAGTGCTAGCACAGGGGGGACGAGCGATGGCTACACCTTC

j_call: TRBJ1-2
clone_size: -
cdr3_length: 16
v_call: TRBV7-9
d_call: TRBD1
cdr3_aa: CASSPPGQGVYTGYTF
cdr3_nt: TGTGCCAGCAGTCCGCCGGGACAGGGAGTTTATACGGGCTACACCTTC

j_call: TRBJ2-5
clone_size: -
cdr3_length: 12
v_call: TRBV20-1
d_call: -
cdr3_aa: CSTRGLQETQYF
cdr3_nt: TGCAGTACCCGCGGGCTCCAAGAGACCCAGTACTTC

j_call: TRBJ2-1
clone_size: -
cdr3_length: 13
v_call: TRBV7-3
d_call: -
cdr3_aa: CASSLGQYNEQFF
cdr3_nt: TGTGCCAGCAGCCTTGGACAGTACAATGAGCAGTTCTTC

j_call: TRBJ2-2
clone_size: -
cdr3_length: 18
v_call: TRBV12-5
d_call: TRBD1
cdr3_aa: CASGLGGYRGLNTGELFF
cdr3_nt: TGTGCTAGTGGTTTGGGAGGATACAGGGGGCTGAACACCGGGGAGCTGTTTTTT

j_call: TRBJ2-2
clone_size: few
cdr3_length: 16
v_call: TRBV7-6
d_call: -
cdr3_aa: CASSPIPGPNTGELFF
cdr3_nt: TGTGCCAGCAGCCCAATTCCGGGTCCTAACACCGGGGAGCTGTTTTTT

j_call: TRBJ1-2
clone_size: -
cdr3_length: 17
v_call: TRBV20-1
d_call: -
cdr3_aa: CSARVFRAEQGGYGYTF
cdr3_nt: TGCAGTGCTAGAGTTTTCCGGGCGGAACAGGGTGGCTATGGCTACACCTTC

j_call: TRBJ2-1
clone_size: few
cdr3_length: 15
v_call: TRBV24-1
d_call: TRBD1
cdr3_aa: CATSDSGQGVNEQFF
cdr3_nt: TGTGCCACCAGTGATTCAGGACAGGGAGTCAATGAGCAGTTCTTC

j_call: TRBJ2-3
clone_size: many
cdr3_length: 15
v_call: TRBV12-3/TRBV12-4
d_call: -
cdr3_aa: CASSFGSGAGDTQYF
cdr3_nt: TGTGCCAGCAGTTTCGGGTCAGGGGCAGGGGATACGCAGTATTTT

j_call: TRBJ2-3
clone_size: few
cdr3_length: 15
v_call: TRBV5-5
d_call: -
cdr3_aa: CASSLGTVSTDTQYF
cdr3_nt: TGTGCCAGCAGCTTGGGGACCGTAAGCACAGATACGCAGTATTTT

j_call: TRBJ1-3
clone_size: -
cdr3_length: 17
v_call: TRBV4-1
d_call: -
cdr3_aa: CASSPFGVEGSGNTIYF
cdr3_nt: TGCGCCAGCAGCCCGTTCGGGGTGGAGGGATCTGGAAACACCATATATTTT

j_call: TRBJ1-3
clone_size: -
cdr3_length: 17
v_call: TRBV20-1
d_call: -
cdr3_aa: CSARALDSPSSGNTIYF
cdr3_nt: TGCAGTGCTAGAGCCCTGGACAGTCCGAGCTCTGGAAACACCATATATTTT

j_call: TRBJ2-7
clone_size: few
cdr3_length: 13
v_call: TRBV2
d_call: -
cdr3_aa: CASFGSNSYEQYF
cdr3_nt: TGTGCCAGCTTTGGGTCAAACTCCTACGAGCAGTACTTC

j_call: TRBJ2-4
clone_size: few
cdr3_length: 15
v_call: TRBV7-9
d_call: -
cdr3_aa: CASSLNGLAKNIQYF
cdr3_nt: TGTGCCAGCAGCTTAAACGGGCTAGCCAAAAACATTCAGTACTTC

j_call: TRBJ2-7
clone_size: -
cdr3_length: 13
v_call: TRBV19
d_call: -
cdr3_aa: CASSIRQDYEQYF
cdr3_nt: TGTGCCAGTAGTATTCGACAGGACTACGAGCAGTACTTC

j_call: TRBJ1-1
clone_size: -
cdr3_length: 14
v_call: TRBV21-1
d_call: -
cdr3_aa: CASSKESGRTEAFF
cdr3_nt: TGTGCCAGCAGCAAAGAGTCGGGGCGCACTGAAGCTTTCTTT

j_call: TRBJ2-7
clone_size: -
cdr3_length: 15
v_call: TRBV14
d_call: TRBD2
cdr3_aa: CASSQLGSGGDEQYF
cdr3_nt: TGTGCCAGCAGCCAACTGGGCTCGGGGGGTGACGAGCAGTACTTC

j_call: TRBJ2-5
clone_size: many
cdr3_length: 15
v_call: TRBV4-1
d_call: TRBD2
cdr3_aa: CASSQRTSGQETQYF
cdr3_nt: TGCGCCAGCAGCCAAAGGACTAGCGGCCAAGAGACCCAGTACTTC

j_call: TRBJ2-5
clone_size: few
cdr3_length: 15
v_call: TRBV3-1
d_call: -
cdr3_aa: CASSQEWDGAETQYF
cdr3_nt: TGTGCCAGCAGCCAAGAATGGGACGGGGCAGAGACCCAGTACTTC

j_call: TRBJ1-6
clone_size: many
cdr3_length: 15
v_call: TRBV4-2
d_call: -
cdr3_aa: CASSLERGTTSPLHF
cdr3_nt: TGTGCCAGCAGCCTTGAACGAGGGACGACTTCACCCCTCCACTTT

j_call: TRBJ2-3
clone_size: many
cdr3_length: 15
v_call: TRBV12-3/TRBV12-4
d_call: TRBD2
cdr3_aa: CASSSLAGGTDTQYF
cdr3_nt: TGTGCCAGCAGTTCTCTAGCGGGGGGGACAGATACGCAGTATTTT

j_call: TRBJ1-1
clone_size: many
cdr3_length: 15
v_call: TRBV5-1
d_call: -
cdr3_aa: CASSPDAGVNTEAFF
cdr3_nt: TGCGCCAGCAGCCCAGATGCAGGGGTGAACACTGAAGCTTTCTTT

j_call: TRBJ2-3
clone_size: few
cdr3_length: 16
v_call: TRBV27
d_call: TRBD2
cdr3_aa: CASSLVAGEHTDTQYF
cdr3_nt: TGTGCCAGCAGTTTAGTAGCGGGGGAGCACACAGATACGCAGTATTTT

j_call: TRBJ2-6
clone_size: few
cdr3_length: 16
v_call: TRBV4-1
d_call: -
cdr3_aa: CASSPSLASGANVLTF
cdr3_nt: TGCGCCAGCAGCCCGTCGTTGGCTTCCGGGGCCAACGTCCTGACTTTC

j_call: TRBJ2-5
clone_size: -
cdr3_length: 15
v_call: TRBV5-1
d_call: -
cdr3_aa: CASSLVTVGLETQYF
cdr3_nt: TGCGCCAGCAGCTTGGTTACGGTCGGTTTGGAGACCCAGTACTTC

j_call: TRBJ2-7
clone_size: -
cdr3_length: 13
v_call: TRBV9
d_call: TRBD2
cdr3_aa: CASSVGSGVVQYF
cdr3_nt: TGTGCCAGCAGCGTGGGTAGCGGGGTGGTGCAGTACTTC

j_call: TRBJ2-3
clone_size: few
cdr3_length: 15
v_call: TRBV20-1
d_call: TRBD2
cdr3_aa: CSARTSGGFGNTQYF
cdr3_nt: TGCAGTGCTCGAACTAGCGGGGGGTTTGGGAATACGCAGTATTTT

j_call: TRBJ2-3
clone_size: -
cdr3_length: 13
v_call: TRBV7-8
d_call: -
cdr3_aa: CASSLGIGDTQYF
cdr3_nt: TGTGCCAGCAGCTTAGGGATAGGAGATACGCAGTATTTT

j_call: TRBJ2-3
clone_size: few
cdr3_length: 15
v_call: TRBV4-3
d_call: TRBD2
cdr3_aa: CASSHSGGGTDTQYF
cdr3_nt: TGCGCCAGCAGCCATAGCGGGGGGGGAACAGATACGCAGTATTTT

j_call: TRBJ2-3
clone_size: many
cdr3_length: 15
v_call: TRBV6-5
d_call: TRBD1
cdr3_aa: CASSPRDRGTDTQYF
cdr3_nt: TGTGCCAGCAGTCCCCGGGACAGGGGTACAGATACGCAGTATTTT

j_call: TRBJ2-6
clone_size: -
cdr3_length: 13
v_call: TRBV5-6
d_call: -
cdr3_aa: CASLDSGANVLTF
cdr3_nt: TGTGCCAGCCTAGACTCTGGGGCCAACGTCCTGACTTTC

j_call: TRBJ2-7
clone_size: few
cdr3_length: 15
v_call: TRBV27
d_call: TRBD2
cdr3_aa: CASSLSRGVRHEQYF
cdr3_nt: TGTGCCAGCAGTTTATCGCGGGGGGTCCGCCACGAGCAGTACTTC

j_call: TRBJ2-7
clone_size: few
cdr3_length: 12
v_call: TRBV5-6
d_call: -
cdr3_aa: CASSLWRDEQYF
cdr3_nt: TGTGCCAGCAGCTTGTGGAGGGACGAGCAGTACTTC

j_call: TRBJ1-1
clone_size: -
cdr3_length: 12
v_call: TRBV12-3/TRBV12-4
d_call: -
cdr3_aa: CASRGWNTEAFF
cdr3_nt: TGTGCCAGCCGAGGCTGGAACACTGAAGCTTTCTTT

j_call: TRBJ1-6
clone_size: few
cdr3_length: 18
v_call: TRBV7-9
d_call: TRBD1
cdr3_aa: CASSPSRIGQGVSSPLHF
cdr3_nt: TGTGCCAGCAGCCCATCCCGGATAGGACAGGGAGTATCTTCACCCCTCCACTTT

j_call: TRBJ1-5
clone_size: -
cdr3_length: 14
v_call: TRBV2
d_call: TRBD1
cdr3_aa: CASNRQGTGQPQHF
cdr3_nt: TGTGCCAGCAACCGACAGGGAACGGGTCAGCCCCAGCATTTT

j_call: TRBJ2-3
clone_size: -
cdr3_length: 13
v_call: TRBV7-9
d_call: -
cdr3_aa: CASSVRDTDTQYF
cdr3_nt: TGTGCCAGCAGCGTTCGGGACACAGATACGCAGTATTTT

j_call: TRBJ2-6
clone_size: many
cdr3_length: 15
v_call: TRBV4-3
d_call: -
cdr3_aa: CASSQQGSGANVLTF
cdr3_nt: TGCGCCAGCAGCCAACAGGGCTCTGGGGCCAACGTCCTGACTTTC

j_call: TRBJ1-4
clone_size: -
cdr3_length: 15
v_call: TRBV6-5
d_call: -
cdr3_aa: CASSYTLSGNEKLFF
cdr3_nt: TGTGCCAGCAGTTACACTCTCTCGGGAAATGAAAAACTGTTTTTT

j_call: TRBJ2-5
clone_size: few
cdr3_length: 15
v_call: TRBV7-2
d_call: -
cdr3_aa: CASSLGGRDQETQYF
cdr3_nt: TGTGCCAGCAGCTTAGGTGGCCGGGATCAAGAGACCCAGTACTTC

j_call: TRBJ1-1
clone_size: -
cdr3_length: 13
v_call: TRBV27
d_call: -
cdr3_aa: CASSQGMNTEAFF
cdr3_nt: TGTGCCAGCAGTCAGGGTATGAACACTGAAGCTTTCTTT

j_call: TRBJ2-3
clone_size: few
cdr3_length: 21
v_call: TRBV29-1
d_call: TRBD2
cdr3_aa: CSVELWDLTGTSGLPTDTQYF
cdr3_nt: TGCAGCGTTGAACTCTGGGATCTCACCGGGACTAGCGGGCTACCGACAGATACGCAGTATTTT

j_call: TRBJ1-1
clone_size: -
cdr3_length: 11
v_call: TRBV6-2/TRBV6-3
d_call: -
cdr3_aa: CASSDSPEAFF
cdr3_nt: TGTGCCAGCAGCGACAGCCCTGAAGCTTTCTTT

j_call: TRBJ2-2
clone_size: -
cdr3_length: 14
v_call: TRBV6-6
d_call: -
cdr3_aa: CASREGWSSGELFF
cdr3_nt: TGTGCCAGCAGGGAGGGCTGGTCCTCCGGGGAGCTGTTTTTT

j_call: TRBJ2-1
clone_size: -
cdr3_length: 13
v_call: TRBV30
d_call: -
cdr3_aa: CAWSVQWHNEQFF
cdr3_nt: TGTGCCTGGAGTGTACAGTGGCACAATGAGCAGTTCTTC

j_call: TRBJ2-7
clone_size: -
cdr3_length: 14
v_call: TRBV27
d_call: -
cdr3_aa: CASSYSSGTYEQYF
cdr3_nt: TGTGCCAGCAGTTATAGTAGCGGTACCTACGAGCAGTACTTC

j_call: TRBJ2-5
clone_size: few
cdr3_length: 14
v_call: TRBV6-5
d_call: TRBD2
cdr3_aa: CASRTSGPQETQYF
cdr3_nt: TGTGCCAGCAGGACTAGCGGGCCTCAAGAGACCCAGTACTTC

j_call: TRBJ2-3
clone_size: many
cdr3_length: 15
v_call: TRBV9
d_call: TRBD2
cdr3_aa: CASTPGGAITDTQYF
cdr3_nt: TGTGCCAGCACCCCGGGGGGGGCAATCACAGATACGCAGTATTTT

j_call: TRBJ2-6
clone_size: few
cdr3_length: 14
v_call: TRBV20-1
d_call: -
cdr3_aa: CSAQGGSGANVLTF
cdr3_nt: TGCAGTGCCCAGGGGGGGTCTGGGGCCAACGTCCTGACTTTC

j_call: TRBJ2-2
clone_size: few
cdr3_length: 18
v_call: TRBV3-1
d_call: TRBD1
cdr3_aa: CASSQVRDRKKSPGELFF
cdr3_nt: TGTGCCAGCAGCCAAGTTCGGGACAGAAAAAAGAGCCCCGGGGAGCTGTTTTTT

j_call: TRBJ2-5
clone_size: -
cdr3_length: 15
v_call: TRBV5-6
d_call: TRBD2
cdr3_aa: CASSLVHREGITQYF
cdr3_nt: TGTGCCAGCAGCTTGGTGCATCGGGAGGGGATCACCCAGTACTTC

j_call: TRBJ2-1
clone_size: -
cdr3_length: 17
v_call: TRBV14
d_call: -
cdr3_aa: CASSHLPTGGLYNEQFF
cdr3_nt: TGTGCCAGCAGCCACCTCCCGACAGGTGGGTTATACAATGAGCAGTTCTTC